This TCR beta chain stems from a study of CD8 T cells in ankylosing spondylitis. Each TCR beta library was made by quantitative 5'-RACE that incorporated molecular barcodes. TCRdb recomputed calls from the 5' RACE reads with MiXCR, one row per CDR3 protein. The sample lists about 700,000 distinct CDR3 sequences, roughly 19% occurring once. Of note for this clonotype: The target antigen is unknown.

The V gene end was trimmed by 1 base and the J gene end by 6 bases; junction bases not matched to a gene: 3. Germline loops: CDR1 SGHTA, CDR2 FQGNSA. CDR3 size: 15 residues. Overall study findings and caveats: A TCR beta motif of roughly eight highly homologous variants seemed to mark ankylosing spondylitis blood. Clones tied to disease were said to be significantly enriched in matched ankylosing spondylitis synovial fluid.

Sequencing was performed on blood, either unsorted or a sorted T cell fraction (not recorded which). The clonotype originates from a male donor with ankylosing spondylitis. The chain links TRBV7-2 to TRBJ1-5; 10 bases match TRBD1. CDR3 in DNA: TGTGCCAGCAGCTTAGTGGGGACAGGGGTTCAGCCCCAGCATTTT. Amino acids: CASSLVGTGVQPQHF.